The 2 T cell receptor beta chains below come from one sample, sequenced in a study of response to subunit inactivated influenza vaccine. TCRdb analysed the RT-PCR reads with MiXCR anew, one entry per CDR3 protein. The top ten clones hold 10% to 15% of a sample with approximately 570,000 distinct CDR3 sequences, approximately 7.1% of them seen once. This specimen was PBMCs from blood, taken about 23 months after vaccination. The receptors originated from a man aged 45 to 70 who received an inactivated influenza vaccine.

V is TRBV5-6 and J is TRBJ1-3; D is unresolved. The CDR3 contains 14 residues. Trimming stripped 1 base from V and 0 bases from J, with 5 bases between. Per the germline V gene, CDR1 is SGHDT and CDR2 is YYEEEE. CDR3 amino acids: CASSLQNSGNTIYF. CDR3 sequence (DNA): TGTGCCAGCAGCTTGCAGAACTCTGGAAACACCATATATTTT.

This clonotype was detected only a few times. The CDR3 bases are TGTGCCATCAGTGAGTCGGGGAGCGGGAGTTACGAGCAGTACTTC. Protein: CAISESGSGSYEQYF. The J gene is TRBJ2-7, the V gene TRBV10-3; 8 positions match TRBD2. The V gene's germline CDR1 is ENHRY and CDR2 SYGVKD. This CDR3 contains 15 residues. Unmatched junction bases numbered 5, after V lost 0 bases and J lost 4 bases.